The 27 T cell receptor beta chains below all came from one sample that was sequenced in a study of T cell repertoires in cytomegalovirus infection. Using its own MiXCR run on the reads, TCRdb lists one record per CDR3 protein. Of around 350,000 distinct CDR3 sequences in the sample, over 15% are singletons; the top ten hold 7.5% to 9.5%. Input material: PBMCs. Receptors were obtained from a human donor in good health (CMV status not recorded). Some clones in this sample may be carry-over from other donors' samples.

This clonotype was observed many times. The CDR3: CASRITSASSYNEQFF. CDR3 coding DNA: TGTGCCAGCAGAATTACTAGCGCTAGCTCCTACAATGAGCAGTTCTTC. The chain couples TRBV7-2 to TRBJ2-1; 7 nucleotides line up with TRBD2. V lost 6 bases and J lost 0; bases outside the gene matches: 8. Germline lookup yields CDR1 SGHTA and CDR2 FQGNSA. This CDR3 has 16 residues.

The table lists this clonotype with a few counts. The chain combines TRBV28 with TRBJ2-2; either TRBD1 or TRBD2 may supply D (5 bases each). CDR3 length: 14 amino acids. Per germline, CDR1 MDHEN and CDR2 SYDVKM. Trimming left V 7 bases short and J 6 bases short, with 15 bases between. The CDR3 loop is CASIASGRAGELFF. CDR3 DNA: TGTGCCAGCATCGCTTCGGGGCGGGCCGGGGAGCTGTTTTTT.

A word on this clonotype: This sequence may be a read error, since a much larger clone differs from it by one base. This chain links TRBV7-2 with TRBJ2-7, with 8 bases identical to TRBD2. The CDR3 sequence is 15 residues long. Germline lookup yields CDR1 SGHTA and CDR2 FQGNSA. In DNA, the CDR3 is TGTGCCAGCGGCTTAGCGGTCGGGGGGGCCTACGAGCAGTACTTC. It is translated as CASGLAVGGAYEQYF.

In its sample, this clonotype was seen a few times. This chain's CDR3 is CATSTNYNSPLHF. CDR3 coding DNA: TGTGCCACCAGTACAAACTATAATTCACCCCTCCACTTT. V and J are TRBV15 and TRBJ1-6; D is unresolved. This CDR3 is built from 13 residues. Germline lookup yields CDR1 LNHNV and CDR2 YYDKDF (reference sequence). The V end lost 6 bases, the J end lost 3 bases, and 6 bases lay between the germline ends.

This clonotype occurred many times. This sequence joins TRBV7-6 and TRBJ2-2; 7 nucleotides agree with TRBD1. Trimming took 5 bases from V and 2 from J; bases not matched to a gene: 2. The CDR3 totals 14 residues. Looked up from germline, CDR1 is SGHVS and CDR2 is FNYEAQ. The CDR3 spells CASSRQGNTGELFF. In DNA, the CDR3 is TGTGCCAGCAGCCGACAGGGTAACACCGGGGAGCTGTTTTTT.

Ten or more counts support this clonotype. This chain connects TRBV12-3 or TRBV12-4 to TRBJ2-1; TRBD2 aligns across 11 bases. Losses at the gene ends were 5 bases for V and 11 bases for J; bases not matched to a gene: 8. CDR3 length: 14 amino acids. The CDR3 bases are TGTGCCAGCAGTCGTTCAGGGACTAGCGGCCAGCAGTTCTTC. Encoded protein: CASSRSGTSGQQFF.

This clonotype was counted a few times. The genes are TRBV14 and TRBJ2-3, with 8 bases lining up with TRBD2. CDR1 and CDR2 (germline): SGHDN, FVKESK. With 5 bases clipped from V and 0 bases from J, the junction kept 10 bases outside the gene matches. The length of the CDR3 is 17 residues. The CDR3 DNA is TGTGCCAGCAGCAAGAGCGGGGGTTACGCTAGCACAGATACGCAGTATTTT. It translates to CASSKSGGYASTDTQYF.

The V gene is TRBV11-2, the J gene TRBJ1-1; no clear D gene. V lost 7 bases, J lost 8 bases, and 11 bases lay in between. Germline CDR1 is SGHAT and CDR2 is FQNNGV. This CDR3 is 11 amino acids long. CDR3 nucleotides: TGTGCCAGCACCGTGGACGAGGAAGCTTTCTTT. It translates to CASTVDEEAFF.

This clonotype was seen a handful of times. This chain joins TRBV29-1 and TRBJ2-3, with 7 bases lining up with TRBD2. From germline, CDR1 is SQVTM and CDR2 ANQGSEA. The CDR3 spans 15 residues. J gave up 6 bases and V 8 bases, and 17 bases lay outside the gene matches. CDR3 residues: CSLRAFGGSGDTQYF. The DNA of the CDR3 is TGCAGCCTCAGGGCGTTCGGCGGGAGCGGCGATACGCAGTATTTT.

Only a few counts were recorded for this clonotype. V gene TRBV14 combines with J gene TRBJ2-1, with 8 bases matching TRBD2. The CDR3 runs to 15 residues. Germline V gene data show CDR1 as SGHDN and CDR2 as FVKESK. After removal of 3 bases from V and 9 bases from J, the junction contained 10 bases not matched to a gene. This chain's CDR3 is CASSQWTSRVGEQFF. The DNA of the CDR3 is TGTGCCAGCAGCCAGTGGACTAGCCGCGTCGGTGAGCAGTTCTTC.

At least ten counts were recorded for this clonotype. The V gene is TRBV12-3 or TRBV12-4, the J gene TRBJ1-4, with D unclear. This CDR3 is 14 amino acids long. V lost 2 bases, J lost 3 bases, and 7 bases lay in between. The CDR3 region is CASSLSQSNEKLFF. CDR3 sequence (DNA): TGTGCCAGCAGTTTATCGCAGTCTAATGAAAAACTGTTTTTT.

The rearrangement joins TRBV4-3 to TRBJ1-5; D remains ambiguous. The CDR3 runs to 13 residues. V was pared by 0 bases and J by 9 bases, with 9 bases between. Per the germline V gene, CDR1 is LGHNA and CDR2 is YSLEER. CDR3 sequence reads: CASSQEPSSPQHF. CDR3 DNA: TGCGCCAGCAGCCAAGAACCTTCGTCGCCCCAGCATTTT.

V and J are TRBV20-1 and TRBJ1-1; TRBD1 agrees at 7 bases. Trimming cost V 0 bases and J 4 bases; bases outside gene matches: 8. The CDR3 runs 15 residues. Germline CDR1 DFQATT, CDR2 SNEGSKA (reference sequence). CDR3 nucleotide sequence: TGCAGTGCTAGAGAGGGGGGACAGAGGACCACTGAAGCTTTCTTT. Protein product: CSAREGGQRTTEAFF.

As concerns this clonotype: A much larger clone differs by one base, so this may be a read error. The chain uses TRBV6-6 and TRBJ1-1, with D hard to call. This CDR3 region has 15 residues. Germline CDR1 reads MNHNY; CDR2 reads SVGAGI (reference sequence). V lost 1 base and J lost 1, with 10 bases in between. In DNA, the CDR3 is TGTGCCAGCAGTTACTTGGCCCGACAGAACACTGAAGCTTTCTTT. Amino acid sequence: CASSYLARQNTEAFF.

V gene TRBV6-1 combines with J gene TRBJ2-3, with TRBD1 matching 7 bases. The ends lost 6 bases at V and 0 bases at J; junction bases unmatched: 9. Germline V lookup: CDR1 MNHNS, CDR2 SASEGT. The CDR3 is made up of 16 amino acids. The CDR3 loop reads CASSARTGASTDTQYF. CDR3 DNA: TGTGCCAGCAGCGCCCGAACAGGGGCTAGCACAGATACGCAGTATTTT.

This clonotype showed up many times. The chain links TRBV18 to TRBJ2-1; 9 positions agree with TRBD1. The CDR3 has 15 residues. CDR1 is KGHSH, CDR2 LQKENI, per germline. V gave up 2 bases and J gave up 7 bases; unmatched junction bases: 6. The CDR3 here is CASSPMGQGTNEQFF. DNA for the CDR3: TGTGCCAGCTCACCAATGGGACAGGGTACGAATGAGCAGTTCTTC.

This clonotype came up a few times. The chain recombines TRBV2 with TRBJ2-2; D remains ambiguous. Germline loops: CDR1 SNHLY, CDR2 FYNNEI. This CDR3 contains 13 residues. Trimming stripped 7 bases from V and 2 bases from J, with 8 bases between. DNA of the CDR3: TGTGCCAGCATAGGGTCAAACACCGGGGAGCTGTTTTTT. It is translated as CASIGSNTGELFF.

Only a few counts were recorded for this clonotype. In DNA form, the CDR3 reads TGTGCCAGCAGTTGGGTAACTAGCGGACGCAAAAACATTCAGTACTTC. This codes for CASSWVTSGRKNIQYF. The chain is built from TRBV6-6 and TRBJ2-4; 8 bases line up with TRBD2. CDR1 and CDR2 (germline): MNHNY, SVGAGI (reference sequence). The length of the CDR3 is 16 residues. The V and J ends lost 4 bases and 3 bases, in that order; junction bases with no gene match: 8.

This clonotype was observed many times. This rearrangement joins TRBV11-2 to TRBJ1-1; D not resolved. V shed 3 bases and J shed 2 bases, with 4 bases lying between them. In germline, CDR1 is SGHAT, CDR2 FQNNGV. This CDR3 spans 12 amino acids. CDR3 region: CASSFPNTEAFF. The CDR3, as DNA: TGTGCCAGCAGCTTCCCTAACACTGAAGCTTTCTTT.

The V gene is TRBV6-2 or TRBV6-3, the J gene TRBJ1-1; perhaps TRBD1 as D (5 bases). This CDR3 is 13 amino acids long. Germline V gene data show CDR1 as MNHEY and CDR2 as SVGEGT. The V end lost 6 bases, the J end lost 5 bases, and 13 bases lay between the germline ends. CDR3 bases: TGTGCCAGCAGAATACAGGCGGGGACTGAAGCTTTCTTT. This codes for CASRIQAGTEAFF.

This clonotype was recorded once. V is TRBV3-1 and J is TRBJ2-3; 11 positions agree with TRBD2. CDR1 is LGHDT and CDR2 is YNNKEL in the germline V gene (reference sequence). CDR3 length: 18 amino acids. V dropped 0 bases and J dropped 3; count of bases not matched to a gene: 8. The CDR3 region is CASSQEILASGGTDTQYF. CDR3 bases: TGTGCCAGCAGCCAAGAGATATTGGCTAGCGGGGGGACAGATACGCAGTATTTT.

This clonotype was detected only once. The genes are TRBV7-9 and TRBJ2-1; 7 nucleotides match TRBD2. V gave up 5 bases and J gave up 12 bases; unmatched junction bases: 10. The CDR3 is 13 residues long. Germline V gene sequence: CDR1 SEHNR, CDR2 FQNEAQ (reference sequence). CDR3 sequence: CASSPRLAGRQFF. The DNA for the CDR3 is TGTGCCAGCAGCCCTCGACTAGCAGGTCGGCAGTTCTTC. The variable domain in full, with the rest retrieved from reference TRBV7-9 and TRBJ2-1, is DTGVSQNPRHKITKRGQNVTFRCDPISEHNRLYWYRQTLGQGPEFLTYFQNEAQLEKSRLLSDRFSAERPKGSFSTLEIQRTEQGDSAMYLCASSPRLAGRQFFGPGTRLTVL.

With regard to this clonotype: With a much larger clone just one base away, this may be a read error. This rearrangement joins TRBV7-8 to TRBJ2-7, with 9 bases lining up with TRBD2. Per the germline V gene, CDR1 is SGHVS and CDR2 is FQNEAQ. V lost 5 bases, J lost 5 bases, and 7 bases stayed unmatched. The CDR3 contains 14 residues. The CDR3 bases are TGTGCCAGCAGCCTTAGCGGGAGAGGTCACGAGCAGTACTTC. This sequence encodes CASSLSGRGHEQYF.

This clonotype was seen a few times. The rearrangement uses TRBV28 and TRBJ2-5; the D is unclear. CDR3 size: 13 residues. V gave up 6 bases and J gave up 1 base, with 9 bases separating them. Germline CDR1 is MDHEN and CDR2 is SYDVKM. The DNA of the CDR3 is TGTGCCAGCAGCCGCAGGTTCCAAGAGACCCAGTACTTC. As protein: CASSRRFQETQYF.

This clonotype has just a few counts. This rearrangement joins TRBV4-3 to TRBJ2-1; the D gene is possibly TRBD2 (5 bases). CDR1 is LGHNA and CDR2 is YSLEER in the germline V gene. Trimming shortened V by 1 base and J by 0 bases, and 7 bases separated the two germline ends. The CDR3 length is 15 residues. CDR3 loop: CASSQAGSSYNEQFF. In DNA form, the CDR3 reads TGCGCCAGCAGCCAAGCGGGAAGCTCCTACAATGAGCAGTTCTTC.

This clonotype was detected many times. This rearrangement joins TRBV7-6 to TRBJ1-2, with TRBD1 matching 7 bases. The CDR3 has 16 residues. V shed 5 bases, J shed 0 bases, and the junction held 9 bases outside the gene matches. Germline V gives CDR1 SGHVS, CDR2 FNYEAQ. The CDR3 loop reads CASSRLDRDPNYGYTF. DNA for the CDR3: TGTGCCAGCAGCCGCTTAGACAGGGATCCTAACTATGGCTACACCTTC.

CDR3 in DNA: TGTGCCAGCAGCTTCAGCCTTCCGGGAGCAGAGACCCAGTACTTC. Residues: CASSFSLPGAETQYF. The rearrangement uses TRBV7-2 and TRBJ2-5; possible D gene TRBD2, 6 bases. V was pared by 3 bases and J by 4 bases, with 15 bases between. The CDR3 loop spans 15 amino acids. From germline, CDR1 is SGHTA and CDR2 FQGNSA.